The 18 T cell receptor beta chains below come from one sample, sequenced in a study of T-cell reconstitution after alpha-beta-depleted transplantation in children. Preparation of the TCRbeta library used unique molecular identifiers. TCRdb used MiXCR to reprocess the PCR reads, holding one entry per CDR3 protein. The sample comprises hundreds of thousands of distinct CDR3 sequences, about 16% of which are singletons, and roughly 3.3% rests with the top ten. Sequenced material: PBMCs from the stem cell graft donor, taken from the stem cell graft. The origin of the receptors is a human donor who donated a stem cell graft to a child with acute lymphoblastic leukemia.

The genes are TRBV11-3 and TRBJ2-2; D tentatively reads TRBD1 or TRBD2 (5 bases each). Germline V gene lookup returns CDR1 SGHNT and CDR2 YENEEA. Trimming removed 3 bases from V and 5 bases from J, with 13 bases in between. The CDR3 sequence is 15 residues long. DNA for the CDR3: TGTGCCAGCAGCTTGGGGGAGTTTCGAACCGGGGAGCTGTTTTTT. As protein: CASSLGEFRTGELFF.

V usage is TRBV11-2 and J usage is TRBJ2-3; 11 bases align to TRBD2. The germline V gene encodes CDR1 SGHAT and CDR2 FQNNGV. This CDR3 contains 19 residues. The junction had 11 bases not matched to a gene; V was cut back by 2 bases and J by 1 base. This CDR3 reads CASSLRVAGGPWGTDTQYF. Written as DNA, the CDR3 is TGTGCCAGCAGCTTAAGGGTAGCGGGAGGGCCGTGGGGCACAGATACGCAGTATTTT.

The gene calls are TRBV12-3 or TRBV12-4 and TRBJ1-2; no definite D call. CDR3 size: 11 residues. V was shortened by 6 bases and J by 4 bases, with 6 bases between the two germline ends. The CDR3 nucleotides read TGTGCCAGCAGGTCCGTCTATGGCTACACCTTC. As protein: CASRSVYGYTF.

This clonotype was picked up a small number of times. V gene TRBV9 combines with J gene TRBJ2-5; 9 nucleotides align to TRBD1. Germline loops: CDR1 SGDLS, CDR2 YYNGEE. The CDR3 loop spans 15 amino acids. The trim removed 3 bases at V and 4 bases at J, leaving 7 bases unmatched. Here the CDR3 DNA reads TGTGCCAGCAGCGAACGACAGGGGGTAAGAGAGACCCAGTACTTC. It codes for CASSERQGVRETQYF.

The chain joins TRBV30 to TRBJ1-1, with D possibly matching TRBD1 (5 bases). This CDR3 contains 15 residues. CDR1 and CDR2 (germline): GTSNPN, SVGIG (reference sequence). Trimming took off 4 bases at V and 6 bases at J, with 21 bases between the two ends. CDR3 residues: CAWNYLRGPGAEAFF. CDR3 in DNA: TGTGCCTGGAATTACTTAAGGGGTCCCGGGGCTGAAGCTTTCTTT.

The chain is built from TRBV7-2 and TRBJ2-5; D is unresolved. From germline, CDR1 is SGHTA and CDR2 FQGNSA. Trimming removed 1 base from V and 2 bases from J, with 8 bases in between. This CDR3 comprises 14 residues. CDR3: CASSLGIFQETQYF. The CDR3 DNA sequence: TGTGCCAGCAGCTTAGGGATTTTTCAAGAGACCCAGTACTTC.

The chain joins TRBV7-2 to TRBJ2-1; 9 positions agree with TRBD2. The CDR3 is 14 residues long. Germline CDR1 reads SGHTA; CDR2 reads FQGNSA. Unmatched junction bases numbered 5, after V lost 4 bases and J lost 7 bases. The CDR3 loop is CASSSSAGGNEQFF. CDR3 bases: TGTGCCAGCAGCTCCTCTGCGGGGGGGAATGAGCAGTTCTTC.

The chain recombines TRBV20-1 with TRBJ2-3, with a possible D match to TRBD2 (6 bases). Germline assignment: CDR1 DFQATT and CDR2 SNEGSKA (reference sequence). The CDR3 loop spans 15 amino acids. V was cut by 5 bases and J by 3 bases, with 18 bases left in between. CDR3 sequence reads: CSALTGLFATDTQYF. The CDR3 bases are TGCAGTGCTTTAACGGGACTCTTCGCGACAGATACGCAGTATTTT.

Note on this clonotype: Given the absence of the conserved phenylalanine or tryptophan at the CDR3 end, a read error is likely. The CDR3: CASKVAGRHEQYL. The CDR3 nucleotides read TGTGCCAGCAAGGTAGCGGGCCGCCACGAGCAGTACCTC. The V gene is TRBV2, the J gene TRBJ2-7; 7 positions match TRBD2. Per the germline V gene, CDR1 is SNHLY and CDR2 is FYNNEI. V gave up 7 bases and J gave up 5 bases; unmatched junction bases: 8. The CDR3 length is 13 residues.

This chain joins TRBV7-9 and TRBJ2-7, with D maybe TRBD2 (7 bases). The CDR3 totals 15 residues. V was pared by 5 bases and J by 6 bases, with 20 bases between. Per the germline V gene, CDR1 is SEHNR and CDR2 is FQNEAQ (reference sequence). The CDR3 spells CASSGGGGRGGEQYF. The CDR3 DNA reads as TGTGCCAGCAGCGGAGGGGGGGGGAGAGGAGGCGAGCAGTACTTC.

This clonotype was observed a few times. V and J are TRBV9 and TRBJ2-1; a possible D gene is TRBD2 (6 bases). V was clipped by 0 bases and J by 0 bases, with 10 bases between them. Germline V gene lookup returns CDR1 SGDLS and CDR2 YYNGEE. CDR3 size: 16 residues. The CDR3 is CASSVDGGISYNEQFF. In DNA form, the CDR3 reads TGTGCCAGCAGCGTAGACGGAGGGATCTCCTACAATGAGCAGTTCTTC.

The gene calls are TRBV5-8 and TRBJ1-2; 7 bases are a match to TRBD1. CDR1 and CDR2 (germline): SGHTS, YDEGEE. The CDR3 runs to 13 residues. V shed 9 bases and J 4 bases; nucleotides not matched to a gene: 9. This CDR3 is CATSRDSLYGYTF. CDR3 in DNA: TGTGCCACTTCGAGGGACAGTCTCTATGGCTACACCTTC.

This clonotype was seen only a few times. V is TRBV20-1 and J is TRBJ2-3; 12 bases line up with TRBD2. Germline V gene lookup returns CDR1 DFQATT and CDR2 SNEGSKA (reference sequence). CDR3 length: 16 amino acids. Unmatched junction bases numbered 5, after V lost 0 bases and J lost 4 bases. The CDR3, as DNA: TGCAGTGCTAGAGATCCGGGACTAGCGGGTTCAGATACGCAGTATTTT. Its translation is CSARDPGLAGSDTQYF.

The table lists this clonotype with a few counts. This sequence joins TRBV12-3 or TRBV12-4 and TRBJ1-2; possible D gene TRBD1, 6 bases. The ends were cut back, 1 base at V and 2 bases at J, with 8 bases in the middle. The CDR3 has 14 residues. Here the CDR3 DNA reads TGTGCCAGCAGTTTAGGGACAGAAAACTATGGCTACACCTTC. The encoded protein is CASSLGTENYGYTF.

This clonotype has more than one count but fewer than ten. The V and J genes are TRBV12-3 or TRBV12-4 and TRBJ2-1; 8 nucleotides line up with TRBD2. V lost 3 bases to trimming and J lost 0 bases; unmatched junction nucleotides: 16. The CDR3 is made up of 20 amino acids. The CDR3 region is CASSFYTGRAYGLSYNEQFF. The CDR3 bases are TGTGCCAGCAGTTTTTATACCGGGAGGGCCTATGGTCTCTCCTACAATGAGCAGTTCTTC.

The chain is built from TRBV9 and TRBJ1-2, with a possible D match to TRBD1 (6 bases). CDR1 is SGDLS, CDR2 YYNGEE, per germline. The V gene lost 3 bases and the J gene lost 8 bases, with 14 bases spanning the gap. The CDR3 runs to 13 residues. CDR3 sequence (DNA): TGTGCCAGCAGCGCCCACAGGGCCCAAGGCTACACCTTC. Translated: CASSAHRAQGYTF.

The sample holds a few counts of this clonotype. The V call is TRBV3-1, the J call TRBJ1-2; 9 nucleotides agree with TRBD1. The germline CDR1 and CDR2 sequences are LGHDT and YNNKEL (reference sequence). This CDR3 has 15 residues. Losses at the gene ends were 4 bases for V and 5 bases for J; bases not matched to a gene: 8. CDR3 coding DNA: TGTGCCAGCAGCCCCACACAGGGGGCCTCATATGGCTACACCTTC. This gives the protein CASSPTQGASYGYTF.

The CDR3 bases are TGTGCCAGCAGTGATTCGAGGACAGGGCCCACAGATACGCAGTATTTT. It yields the protein CASSDSRTGPTDTQYF. V gene TRBV12-3 or TRBV12-4 combines with J gene TRBJ2-3; 8 positions agree with TRBD1. The length of the CDR3 is 16 residues. The trim removed 5 bases at V and 2 bases at J, leaving 9 bases unmatched.